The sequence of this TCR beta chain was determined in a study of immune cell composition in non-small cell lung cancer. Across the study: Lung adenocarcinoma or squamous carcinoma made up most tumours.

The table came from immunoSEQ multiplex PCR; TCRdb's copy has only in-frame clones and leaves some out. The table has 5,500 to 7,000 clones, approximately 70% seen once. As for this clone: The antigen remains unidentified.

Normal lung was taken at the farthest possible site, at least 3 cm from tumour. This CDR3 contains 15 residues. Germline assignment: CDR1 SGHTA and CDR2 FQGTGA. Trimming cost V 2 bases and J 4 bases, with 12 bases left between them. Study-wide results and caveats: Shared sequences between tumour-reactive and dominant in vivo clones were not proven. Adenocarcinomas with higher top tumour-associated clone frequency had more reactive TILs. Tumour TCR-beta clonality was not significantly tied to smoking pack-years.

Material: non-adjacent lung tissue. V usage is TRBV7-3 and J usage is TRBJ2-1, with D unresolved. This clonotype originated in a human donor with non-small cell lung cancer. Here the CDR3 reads CASSLSGSGYNEQFF. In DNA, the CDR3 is TGTGCCAGCAGCTTATCCGGGTCTGGGTACAATGAGCAGTTCTTC.